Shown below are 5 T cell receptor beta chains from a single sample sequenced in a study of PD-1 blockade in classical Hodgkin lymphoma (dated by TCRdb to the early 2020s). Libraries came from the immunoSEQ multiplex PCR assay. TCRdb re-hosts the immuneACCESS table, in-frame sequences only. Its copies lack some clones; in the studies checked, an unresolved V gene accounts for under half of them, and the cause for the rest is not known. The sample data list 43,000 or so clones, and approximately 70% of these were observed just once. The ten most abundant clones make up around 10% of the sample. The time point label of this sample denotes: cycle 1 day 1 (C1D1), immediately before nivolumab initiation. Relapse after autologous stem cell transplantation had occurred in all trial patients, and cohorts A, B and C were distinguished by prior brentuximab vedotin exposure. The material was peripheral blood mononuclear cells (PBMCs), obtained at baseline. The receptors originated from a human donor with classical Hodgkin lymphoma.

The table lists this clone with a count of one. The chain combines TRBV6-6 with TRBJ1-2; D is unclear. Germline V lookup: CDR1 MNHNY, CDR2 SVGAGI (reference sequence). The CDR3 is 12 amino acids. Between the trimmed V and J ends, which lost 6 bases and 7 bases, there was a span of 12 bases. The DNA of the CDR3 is TGTGCCAGCAGCCTACTGGGCCTTGGCTACACCTTC. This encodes CASSLLGLGYTF.

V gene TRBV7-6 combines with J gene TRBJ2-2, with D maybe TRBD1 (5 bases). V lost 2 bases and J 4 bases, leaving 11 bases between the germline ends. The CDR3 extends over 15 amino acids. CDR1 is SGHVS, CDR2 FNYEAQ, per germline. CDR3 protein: CASSLREGATGELFF. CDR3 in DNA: TGTGCCAGCAGCTTAAGGGAAGGGGCCACCGGGGAGCTGTTTTTT.

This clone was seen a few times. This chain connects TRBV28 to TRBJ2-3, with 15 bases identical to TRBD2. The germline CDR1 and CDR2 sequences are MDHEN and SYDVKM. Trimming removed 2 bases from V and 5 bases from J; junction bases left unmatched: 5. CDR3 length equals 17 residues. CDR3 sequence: CASSLQGLAGGLDTQYF. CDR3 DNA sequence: TGTGCCAGCAGTTTACAGGGACTAGCGGGAGGTTTAGATACGCAGTATTTT.

The CDR3 bases are TGTGCCATCAGTCGGGGAACAGGGGAAAACAATCAGCCCCAGCATTTT. Its protein product is CAISRGTGENNQPQHF. The rearrangement uses TRBV10-3 and TRBJ1-5; 7 positions agree with TRBD1. V dropped 5 bases and J dropped 3; count of bases not matched to a gene: 10. The CDR3 extends over 16 amino acids. In germline, CDR1 is ENHRY, CDR2 SYGVKD.

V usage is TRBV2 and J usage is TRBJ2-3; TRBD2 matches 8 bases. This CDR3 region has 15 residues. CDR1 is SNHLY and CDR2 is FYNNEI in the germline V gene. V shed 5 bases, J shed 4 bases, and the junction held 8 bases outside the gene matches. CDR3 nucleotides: TGTGCCAGCAGTCGACTAGCGTCTGGCGCAGATACGCAGTATTTT. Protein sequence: CASSRLASGADTQYF.